Sequencing of this T cell receptor beta chain was carried out in a study of somatic mutations in cytotoxic T cells in rheumatoid arthritis (dated by TCRdb to about 2017). Regarding the study in general: Sorted V beta1+ cells also underwent TCRB sequencing, and some V beta antibody-stained T-cell populations were flow-sorted at nearly 100% purity on a FACSAria II or Sony SH800. A total of around 65 rheumatoid arthritis patients and about 20 healthy controls underwent TCRB deep sequencing. Patient and control groups had essentially identical median ages. The study asked whether expanded CD8+ T-cell clones in newly diagnosed, untreated rheumatoid arthritis carry somatic mutations, and used TCRB deep sequencing to characterize clonality. The study at large found these results: The finding that TRBV07 was slightly underrepresented in patients was left unadjusted for multiple comparisons. An increase of CD8+ clonality with age was seen in patients (Spearman r ~ 0.46) but not in healthy controls. The largest CD8+ clone made up more than 20% of CD8+ cells in about an eighth of the roughly 65 patients, and blood and synovial fluid shared several identical CD8+ TCRB sequences. CD8+ T-cell clonality in rheumatoid arthritis patients was not significantly different from that in age-matched healthy controls. The antigen targets of the expanded CD8+ clones were unknown, and absence from virus-specific databases did not rule out viral specificity.

In the case of this clone: It has no known antigen specificity. No qualities accompany the bases; no much larger clone lies one base away.

Genomic DNA underwent TCRB CDR3 sequencing using the immunoSEQ assay. The authors' analysis ran thus. Analyses were restricted to productive TCRB rearrangements. Clonality was expressed as a Shannon entropy-based productive clonality index, with each clone defined by a unique TCRB CDR3 sequence. The template counts of each clone relative to the total templates per sample were used to calculate repertoire overlap between two samples. V-gene usage from TCRB sequencing and V-gene usage measured by flow cytometry were correlated (Spearman r of 0.61). TCRdb provides this immuneACCESS table in a form limited to in-frame rearrangements. Some clones are lacking; in checked studies, under half of them reflect an unresolved V gene, and why the rest are absent is not known. That table is the source of V, J and clone size, and D and trimming were worked out from the DNA. This sample gives 25,000 to 30,000 clones in total; roughly 80% of them show up just once. Of the sample, around 5% is held by the ten largest clones.

Unmatched junction bases come to 7, with V trimmed by 6 bases and J by 6 bases. Taken from the germline V gene, the CDR1 and CDR2 loops are SGHVS and FNYEAQ. The CDR3 measures 14 amino acids from cysteine to phenylalanine. Of the read, only the CDR3 DNA is kept; its 42 bases are in frame from base 1. Healthy controls were 20 blood donors whose buffy coats were used, with a median age of about 56 years (range about 21-80) and 50% to 60% female. Flow cytometry confirmed the purity of CD4+ and CD8+ cells that had been isolated by positive magnetic bead selection on an AutoMACS. Isolation of peripheral blood mononuclear cells was done through Ficoll-Paque PLUS density gradient separation. DNA from CD4-enriched, CD8-enriched or PBMC samples was extracted using Nucleospin Tissue or Tissue XS kits and then quantified on a Qubit 2.0 fluorometer.

This sequence originates from a man aged 50 to 60 in good health. Sequenced material: CD8+ T cells sorted from blood. This receptor chain uses TRBV7-6 and TRBJ1-5, and TRBD1 matches 8 of the central bases. CDR3 region: CASSPGQGGQPQHF. At the DNA level, the sequence is TGTGCCAGCAGTCCAGGACAGGGCGGTCAGCCCCAGCATTTT.